This T cell receptor beta chain emerged from a study of cytomegalovirus exposure and HLA in healthy donors. Turning to the study itself: Genotyping showed roughly 83% of over 350 donors falling in the Caucasian-associated ancestry cluster. Findings and limits, study-wide: V- and J-gene trimming in TCR beta was tied to a missense DCLRE1C variant by an analysis performed later. Of the V segments, some could not be distinguished, including TRBV6-2 and TRBV6-3, and were excluded.

Concerning this clone: Its antigen is not known.

This CDR3 is built from 14 residues. The ends were cut back, 0 bases at V and 3 bases at J, with 8 bases in the middle. CDR1 MGHRA and CDR2 YSYEKL come from the germline V gene. The PCR was carried out with 60 Vbeta primers and 13 Jbeta primers. Some clones are missing from TCRdb's copy, which holds only in-frame ones; the method was immunoSEQ multiplex PCR. The sample yields 90,000 to 130,000 clones, roughly 74% seen once. The TCR comes from a woman aged 30 to 39 in good health and CMV-seronegative. V usage is TRBV4-1 and J usage is TRBJ1-2; possibly TRBD1 for D (5 bases). Sequenced: PBMCs. CDR3 coding DNA: TGCGCCAGCAGCCAAGAGGGGGACTACTATGGCTACACCTTC. It specifies CASSQEGDYYGYTF.